This is a list of T cell receptor beta chains from one sample in a study of cytomegalovirus exposure and HLA in healthy donors. Clones were sequenced by immunoSEQ multiplex PCR, and TCRdb holds only the in-frame ones, with some missing. The profile shows about 120,000 clones, around 70% of them singletons. Sequencing was carried out using PBMCs. Every receptor here comes from a male donor in good health and CMV-seronegative. Each CDR3 is given with its conserved first and last residue. D genes are given only for firm matches. Some rows mark clone size as missing; the rest say once, few, many or name a class of expanded clone.

size: -; J: TRBJ2-4; V: TRBV15; D: -; DNA: TGTGCCACCAGCGGAGGGGGGGACAGTTTAGCCAAAAACATTCAGTACTTC; CDR3: CATSGGGDSLAKNIQYF
size: -; J: TRBJ1-1; V: TRBV7-6; D: TRBD1; DNA: TGTGCCAGCAGCTTAGACGGGACAGGGGAAGCTTTCTTT; CDR3: CASSLDGTGEAFF
size: few; J: TRBJ2-3; V: TRBV7-9; D: -; DNA: TGTGCCAGCAGAATTGCAGGACAAACTAGCACAGATACGCAGTATTTT; CDR3: CASRIAGQTSTDTQYF
size: -; J: TRBJ2-7; V: TRBV30; D: -; DNA: TGTGCCTGGGGGAGCGGATTCTCAGTTTACGAGCAGTACTTC; CDR3: CAWGSGFSVYEQYF
size: -; J: TRBJ2-7; V: TRBV28; D: -; DNA: TGTGCCAGCAGTCTAGCCCCAGGACCCCTCTACGAGCAGTACTTC; CDR3: CASSLAPGPLYEQYF
size: -; J: TRBJ1-5; V: TRBV28; D: -; DNA: TGTGCCAGCAGTCCCCGGGGGGGGAACAATCAGCCCCAGCATTTT; CDR3: CASSPRGGNNQPQHF
size: -; J: TRBJ1-3; V: TRBV9; D: -; DNA: TGTGCCAGCAGCTTAGCGCAGGGAACTGGAAACACCATATATTTT; CDR3: CASSLAQGTGNTIYF
size: -; J: TRBJ1-1; V: TRBV6-6; D: TRBD1; DNA: TGTGCCAGCAGTTACCAGGACAGGGGGTTTGAAGCTTTCTTT; CDR3: CASSYQDRGFEAFF
size: few; J: TRBJ1-1; V: TRBV19; D: TRBD1; DNA: TGTGCCAGTAGTGAACCAGGGGGCGTCTCCACTGAAGCTTTCTTT; CDR3: CASSEPGGVSTEAFF
size: -; J: TRBJ1-1; V: TRBV18; D: -; DNA: TGTGCCAGCTCATACCAGGGGATGAACACTGAAGCTTTCTTT; CDR3: CASSYQGMNTEAFF
size: -; J: TRBJ2-1; V: TRBV4-3; D: TRBD1; DNA: TGCGCCAGCAGCCAAGAGGGACAGGGGGCTCATGAGCAGTTCTTC; CDR3: CASSQEGQGAHEQFF
size: -; J: TRBJ2-3; V: TRBV5-1; D: TRBD1; DNA: TGCGCCAGCAGCTTTACTGGGGGACAGGGTTCGAGCACAGATACGCAGTATTTT; CDR3: CASSFTGGQGSSTDTQYF
size: once; J: TRBJ2-5; V: TRBV6-5; D: -; DNA: TGTGCCAGCAGTTATCAGACTAGTGGGGAGACCCAGTACTTC; CDR3: CASSYQTSGETQYF
size: once; J: TRBJ2-3; V: TRBV11-2; D: -; DNA: TGTGCCAGCAGCTTAGATGCGTGGGATACGCAGTATTTT; CDR3: CASSLDAWDTQYF
size: -; J: TRBJ2-7; V: TRBV15; D: -; DNA: TGTGCCACCAGCAGAGACGGAGGATCCTACGAGCAGTACTTC; CDR3: CATSRDGGSYEQYF
size: -; J: TRBJ1-2; V: TRBV2; D: TRBD1; DNA: TGTGCCAGCACCCAAACAGGGGTCCAATATGGCTACACCTTC; CDR3: CASTQTGVQYGYTF
size: few; J: TRBJ2-1; V: TRBV27; D: TRBD1; DNA: TGTGCCAGCAGTTCCAGGGGGCCCTACAATGAGCAGTTCTTC; CDR3: CASSSRGPYNEQFF
size: -; J: TRBJ1-2; V: TRBV5-6; D: -; DNA: TGTGCCAGCAGCTTGGCGGAGGAGGGTCCGTGGGGCTACACCTTC; CDR3: CASSLAEEGPWGYTF
size: -; J: TRBJ2-7; V: TRBV29-1; D: TRBD1; DNA: TGCAGCGTTAGACCGGGACAGGGGAACGACGAGCAGTACTTC; CDR3: CSVRPGQGNDEQYF
size: few; J: TRBJ2-7; V: TRBV7-6; D: TRBD1; DNA: TGTGCCAGCAGCTTAGGGCAGGGGGCCTACGAGCAGTACTTC; CDR3: CASSLGQGAYEQYF
size: once; J: TRBJ1-6; V: TRBV9; D: -; DNA: TGTGCCAGCGGAACGACGATCGGAGATAATTCACCCCTCCACTTT; CDR3: CASGTTIGDNSPLHF
size: -; J: TRBJ1-5; V: TRBV2; D: -; DNA: TGTGCCAGCAGTGCAATCCGGGTAGGGGATCAGCCCCAGCATTTT; CDR3: CASSAIRVGDQPQHF
size: -; J: TRBJ2-1; V: TRBV5-5; D: TRBD1; DNA: TGTGCCAGCAGCTTAGGACAGGCAGCGGAGCGTGAGCAGTTCTTC; CDR3: CASSLGQAAEREQFF
size: -; J: TRBJ1-2; V: TRBV4-3; D: -; DNA: TGCGCCAGCAGCCAAGTACTCCCAGGGACTAACTATGGCTACACCTTC; CDR3: CASSQVLPGTNYGYTF
size: -; J: TRBJ1-5; V: TRBV10-1; D: -; DNA: TGCGCCAGCAGTGAGCCACTAAGGGAGTTACGACAGGAGCTTTGCAATCAGCCCCAGCATTTT; CDR3: CASSEPLRELRQELCNQPQHF
size: -; J: TRBJ2-7; V: TRBV4-2; D: -; DNA: TGTGCCAGCAGCCCCGGTCTAACCTACGAGCAGTACTTC; CDR3: CASSPGLTYEQYF
size: -; J: TRBJ2-7; V: TRBV5-6; D: TRBD2; DNA: TGTGCCAGCAGCTCCGGGACTAGCGGGAGATTCAACGAGCAGTACTTC; CDR3: CASSSGTSGRFNEQYF
size: -; J: TRBJ2-3; V: TRBV5-1; D: TRBD2; DNA: TGCGCCAGTGGAACCAGACTAGCGGGGGGCCAGGGCCTTTTGGGCACAGATACGCAGTATTTT; CDR3: CASGTRLAGGQGLLGTDTQYF
size: -; J: TRBJ1-1; V: TRBV19; D: -; DNA: TGTGCCAGTAGTATGTCGGCAGGGTTGAACACTGAAGCTTTCTTT; CDR3: CASSMSAGLNTEAFF
size: -; J: TRBJ2-1; V: TRBV7-9; D: -; DNA: TGTGCCAGCAGCTTAACCTGGGGAGGACCCGAGGGACCAAGATCTTTCTTC; CDR3: CASSLTWGGPEGPRSFF
size: -; J: TRBJ2-7; V: TRBV6-6; D: -; DNA: TGTGCCAGCAGTTACTCGATTGGAGTGCGCTGGGAGCAGTACTTC; CDR3: CASSYSIGVRWEQYF
size: -; J: TRBJ2-3; V: TRBV30; D: -; DNA: TGTGCCTGGAGTGTAAGGCAGGGGACAGATACGCAGTATTTT; CDR3: CAWSVRQGTDTQYF
size: few; J: TRBJ2-2; V: TRBV6-1; D: -; DNA: TGTGCCAGCAGTGAAGCTACAGGGCCGGGCACCGGGGAGCTGTTTTTT; CDR3: CASSEATGPGTGELFF
size: few; J: TRBJ1-5; V: TRBV20-1; D: TRBD1; DNA: TGCGGGACAGGGAGCAATCAGCCCCAGCATTTT; CDR3: CGTGSNQPQHF
size: few; J: TRBJ1-1; V: TRBV6-1; D: TRBD1; DNA: TGTGCCAGCAACCGGGACAGGGAGGGCACTGAAGCTTTCTTT; CDR3: CASNRDREGTEAFF
size: -; J: TRBJ1-1; V: TRBV6-5; D: TRBD1; DNA: TGTGCCAGCAGCTTTGACAGGGGAGGCACTGAAGCTTTCTTT; CDR3: CASSFDRGGTEAFF
size: -; J: TRBJ1-2; V: TRBV28; D: -; DNA: TGTGCCAGCAGTCCCCAGGGATATGGCTACACCTTC; CDR3: CASSPQGYGYTF
size: -; J: TRBJ2-4; V: TRBV6-5; D: -; DNA: TGTGCCAGCAGTTACGGAGGGGAATCGGCCAAAAACATTCAGTACTTC; CDR3: CASSYGGESAKNIQYF
size: -; J: TRBJ1-2; V: TRBV4-1; D: -; DNA: TGCGCCAGCAGCCAAGACGGCGGTGGGGCCTATGGCTACACCTTC; CDR3: CASSQDGGGAYGYTF
size: -; J: TRBJ1-6; V: TRBV5-3; D: -; DNA: TGTGCCAGAAGCTTGTGCTCTCCGGCGGATAATATTTCACCCCTCCACTTT; CDR3: CARSLCSPADNISPLHF
size: few; J: TRBJ2-7; V: TRBV5-1; D: TRBD2; DNA: TGCGCCAGCAGCTTGCCCGGGACTAGCGGGAGGTTCTCCTACGAGCAGTACTTC; CDR3: CASSLPGTSGRFSYEQYF
size: -; J: TRBJ2-7; V: TRBV5-1; D: TRBD2; DNA: TGCGCCAGCAGCTTGGGGAGCGGGGCCTACGAGCAGTACTTC; CDR3: CASSLGSGAYEQYF
size: -; J: TRBJ1-2; V: TRBV4-2; D: -; DNA: TGTGCCAGCAGCCCGGACAGAAACTATGGCTACACCTTC; CDR3: CASSPDRNYGYTF
size: -; J: TRBJ2-7; V: TRBV7-2; D: -; DNA: TGTGCCAGCAGCTTGGGAACAGGGTTCGAGCAGTACTTC; CDR3: CASSLGTGFEQYF
size: -; J: TRBJ1-5; V: TRBV2; D: TRBD1; DNA: TGTGCCAGCAGCGGACAGGGGGATCAGCCCCAGCATTTT; CDR3: CASSGQGDQPQHF
size: -; J: TRBJ2-7; V: TRBV28; D: TRBD1; DNA: TGTGCCAGCAGACAGGACAGGGCAGGGGATGAGCAGTACTTC; CDR3: CASRQDRAGDEQYF
size: -; J: TRBJ2-5; V: TRBV5-1; D: -; DNA: TGCGCCAGCAGGGAGGCAGAGACCCAGTACTTC; CDR3: CASREAETQYF
size: -; J: TRBJ2-1; V: TRBV4-3; D: -; DNA: TGCGCCAGCAGCCAAGCGTGGGGAGAGACCTACAATGAGCAGTTCTTC; CDR3: CASSQAWGETYNEQFF